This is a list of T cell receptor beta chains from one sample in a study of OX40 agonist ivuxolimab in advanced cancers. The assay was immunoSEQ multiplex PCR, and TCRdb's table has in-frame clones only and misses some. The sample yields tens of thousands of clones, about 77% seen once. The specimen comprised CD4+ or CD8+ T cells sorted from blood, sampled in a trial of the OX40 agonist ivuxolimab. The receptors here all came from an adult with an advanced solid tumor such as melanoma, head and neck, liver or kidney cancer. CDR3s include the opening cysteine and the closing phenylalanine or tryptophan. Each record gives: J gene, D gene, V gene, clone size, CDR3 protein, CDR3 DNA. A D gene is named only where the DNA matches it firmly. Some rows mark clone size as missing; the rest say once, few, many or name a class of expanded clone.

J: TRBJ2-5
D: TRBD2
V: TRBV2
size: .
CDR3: CASSERASGGETQYF
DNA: TGTGCCAGCAGTGAAAGGGCTAGCGGGGGAGAGACCCAGTACTTC

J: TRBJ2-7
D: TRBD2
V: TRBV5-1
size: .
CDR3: CASRPLAGGEQYF
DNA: TGCGCCAGCAGACCCCTAGCGGGAGGTGAGCAGTACTTC

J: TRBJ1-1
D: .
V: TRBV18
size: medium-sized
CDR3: CASSPRGGTEAFF
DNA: TGTGCCAGCTCACCCCGGGGGGGAACTGAAGCTTTCTTT

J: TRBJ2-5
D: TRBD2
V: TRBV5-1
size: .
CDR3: CASSAGTSVRETQYF
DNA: TGCGCCAGCAGCGCTGGGACTAGCGTAAGGGAGACCCAGTACTTC

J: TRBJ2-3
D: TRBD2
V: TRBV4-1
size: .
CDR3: CASSPGTSGRATQYF
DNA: TGCGCCAGCAGCCCCGGGACTAGCGGGAGGGCCACGCAGTATTTT

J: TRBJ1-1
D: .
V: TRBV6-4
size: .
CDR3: CASSPQPTVNTEAFF
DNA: TGTGCCAGCAGTCCCCAACCAACAGTGAACACTGAAGCTTTCTTT

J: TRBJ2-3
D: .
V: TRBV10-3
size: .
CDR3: CAISESGDTQYF
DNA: TGTGCCATCAGTGAGTCGGGGGATACGCAGTATTTT

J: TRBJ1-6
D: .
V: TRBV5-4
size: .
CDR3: CASSLAGLGNSPLHF
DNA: TGTGCCAGCAGCTTAGCGGGTCTGGGTAATTCACCCCTCCACTTT

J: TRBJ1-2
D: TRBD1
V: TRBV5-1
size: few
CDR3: CASSLAGWQGAQVYGYTF
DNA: TGCGCCAGCAGCTTGGCCGGCTGGCAGGGGGCGCAGGTCTATGGCTACACCTTC

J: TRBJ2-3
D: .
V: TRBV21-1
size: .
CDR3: CASSKFRLITGGADTQYF
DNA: TGTGCCAGCAGCAAATTCAGACTCATAACTGGGGGGGCAGATACGCAGTATTTT

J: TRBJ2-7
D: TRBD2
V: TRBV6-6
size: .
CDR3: CASSSLGLAAYEQYF
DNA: TGTGCCAGCAGTTCCTTGGGACTAGCGGCCTACGAGCAGTACTTC

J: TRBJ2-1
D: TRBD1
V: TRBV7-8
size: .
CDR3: CASSLLPGQGDHEQFF
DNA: TGTGCCAGCAGCTTATTGCCGGGACAGGGAGACCATGAGCAGTTCTTC

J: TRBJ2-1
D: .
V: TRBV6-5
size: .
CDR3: CASSYVGGGKYNEQFF
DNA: TGTGCCAGCAGTTACGTTGGAGGCGGAAAGTACAACGAGCAGTTCTTC